The source of this T cell receptor beta chain is a study of T cell responses to AZD1222 COVID-19 vaccine. Study observations and caveats: Clonal diversity was possibly underestimated, and the donors were mostly white British, with more females. Every sample of the repertoires postdated the peak T cell response.

Concerning this clone: Antigen unknown.

Germline assignment: CDR1 SGHTA and CDR2 FQGNSA. The germline V and J ends were trimmed by 0 bases and 7 bases, with 15 bases remaining between them. The CDR3 is 16 amino acids. Sequenced by immunoSEQ multiplex PCR; TCRdb stores in-frame clones only, minus some. This table has about 150,000 clones, 88% appearing once. This sequence was found in an adult in good health. Sequences were derived from peripheral blood, sampled on day 0 of AZD1222 vaccination. V gene TRBV7-2 combines with J gene TRBJ1-4; D not resolved. CDR3 sequence: CASSLARLPTGEKLFF. CDR3 nucleotide sequence: TGTGCCAGCAGCTTAGCGCGCTTACCTACGGGTGAAAAACTGTTTTTT.